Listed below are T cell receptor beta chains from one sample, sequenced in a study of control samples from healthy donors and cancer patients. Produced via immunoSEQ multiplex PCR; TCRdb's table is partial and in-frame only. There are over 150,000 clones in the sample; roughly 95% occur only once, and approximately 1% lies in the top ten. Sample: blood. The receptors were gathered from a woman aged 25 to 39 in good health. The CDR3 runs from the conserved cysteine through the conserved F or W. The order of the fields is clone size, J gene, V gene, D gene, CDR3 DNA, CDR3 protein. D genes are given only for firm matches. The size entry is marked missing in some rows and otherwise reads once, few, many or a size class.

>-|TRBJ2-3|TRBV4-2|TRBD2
TGTGCCAGCAGCCAACGCCGGGGGGTGCCTTTGCAGTATTTT
CASSQRRGVPLQYF
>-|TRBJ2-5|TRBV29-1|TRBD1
TGCAGCGTTAGGGGACAGGCCCAAGAGACCCAGTACTTC
CSVRGQAQETQYF
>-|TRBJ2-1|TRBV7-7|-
TGTGCTAGCAGCTCCAGCCTAAACAGGGAGGTCCACAATGAGCAGTTCTTC
CASSSSLNREVHNEQFF
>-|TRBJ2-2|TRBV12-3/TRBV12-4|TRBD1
TGTGCCAGCAGCAAAACAGGGGCCGGGGAGCTGTTTTTT
CASSKTGAGELFF
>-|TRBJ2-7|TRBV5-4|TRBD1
TGTGCCAGCAGCTATGGGACAGGGAGGTACGAGCAGTACTTC
CASSYGTGRYEQYF
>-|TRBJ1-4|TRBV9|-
TGTGCCAGCAGCGTAGATCGGAGCAGGGGAGAAAAACTGTTTTTT
CASSVDRSRGEKLFF
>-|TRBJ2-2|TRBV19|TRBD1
TGTGCCAGTAGTACACAGGGGGCGGGCACCGGGGAGCTGTTTTTT
CASSTQGAGTGELFF
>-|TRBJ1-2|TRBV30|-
TGTGCCTGGGTTACTATGGCGGGGGCCGGAGGCTACACCTTC
CAWVTMAGAGGYTF
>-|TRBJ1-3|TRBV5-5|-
TGTGCCAGCAGCTTTGGTTCATCCTCTGGAAACACCATATATTTT
CASSFGSSSGNTIYF
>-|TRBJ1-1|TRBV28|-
TGTGCCAGCAGTTGGGCAGGCGGGAACACTGAAGCTTTCTTT
CASSWAGGNTEAFF
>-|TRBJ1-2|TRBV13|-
TGTGCCACCACAGACCGGGGCTATGGCTACACCTTC
CATTDRGYGYTF
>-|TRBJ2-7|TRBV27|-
TGTGCCAGCAGTTTTGGAGGAACTTCCTACGAGCAGTACTTC
CASSFGGTSYEQYF
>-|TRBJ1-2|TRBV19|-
TGTGCCACCTCCAATAGGGCAGGCTACACCTTC
CATSNRAGYTF
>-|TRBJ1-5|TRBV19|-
TGTGCCAGTAGGGATGACCAGGGGCGTGAGCAGCCCCAGCATTTT
CASRDDQGREQPQHF
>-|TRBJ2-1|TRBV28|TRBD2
TGTGCCAGCACTACTGGGAGCGGGAGAACCCACAATGAGCAGTTCTTC
CASTTGSGRTHNEQFF
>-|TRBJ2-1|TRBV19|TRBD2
TGTGCCAGTAGGAATAGCGGGAGTCGCTACAATGAGCAGTTCTTC
CASRNSGSRYNEQFF
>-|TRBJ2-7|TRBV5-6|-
TGTGCCAGCAGCCCTCTTCCTTTGGTAACCTACGAGCAGTACTTC
CASSPLPLVTYEQYF
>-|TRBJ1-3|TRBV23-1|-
TGCGCCAGCAGTCAAAAGAACAGCCGCTCTGGAAACACCATATATTTT
CASSQKNSRSGNTIYF
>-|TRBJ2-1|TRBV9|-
TGTGCCAGCAGCGTTTCCGAGGGGGGCTCCTACAATGAGCAGTTCTTC
CASSVSEGGSYNEQFF
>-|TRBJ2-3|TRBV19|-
TGTGCCAGTAACCCGCCGGGGACGCAGATCACAGATACGCAGTATTTT
CASNPPGTQITDTQYF
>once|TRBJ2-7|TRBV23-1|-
TGCGCCAGCAGTACCGGACATTCCTACGAGCAGTACTTC
CASSTGHSYEQYF
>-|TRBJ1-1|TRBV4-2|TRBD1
TGTGCCAGCAGCCAGAGACAGGGGGCGGGGAAGACTGAAGCTTTCTTT
CASSQRQGAGKTEAFF
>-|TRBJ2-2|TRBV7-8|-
TGTGCCAGCAACTCGAAACCGGGGGGCCGAGACACCGGGGAGCTGTTTTTT
CASNSKPGGRDTGELFF
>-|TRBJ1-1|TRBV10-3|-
TGTGCCGCGGGTGGACCTGAAGCTTTCTTT
CAAGGPEAFF
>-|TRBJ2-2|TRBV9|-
TGTGCCAGCAGCTTCGTCGCGGATGGCACCGGGGAGCTGTTTTTT
CASSFVADGTGELFF
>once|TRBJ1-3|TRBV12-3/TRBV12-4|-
TGTGCCAGCACATCTTCGGCCGGAAACACCATATATTTT
CASTSSAGNTIYF